The entry that follows covers one TCR beta chain sequence. This specimen belongs to a study of T cell changes during pregnancy in multiple sclerosis. Assay used: immunoSEQ multiplex PCR; TCRdb lists only in-frame clones, some missing. Here the sample spans under 85,000 clones, around 90% being singletons. Germline-derived CDR1 and CDR2 are MNHEY and SMNVEV (reference sequence). CDR3 length: 15 amino acids. J was trimmed by 4 bases and V by 10 bases; bases with no gene match: 12. The TCR comes from a female donor with multiple sclerosis, enrolled in a pregnancy study. The input for sequencing was CD4+ T cells from peripheral blood mononuclear cells, taken before pregnancy. This sequence joins TRBV27 and TRBJ2-2, with TRBD1 matching 7 bases. The CDR3 protein is CATSEGAFGTGELFF. CDR3 bases: TGTGCCACCTCTGAGGGGGCTTTTGGCACCGGGGAGCTGTTTTTT.